Here is one T cell receptor beta chain with its context. What it binds is not known. The data are from a study of cytomegalovirus exposure and HLA in healthy donors. Study details: Of all 400 or so donors who were genotyped, about 84% belonged to the Caucasian-associated ancestry cluster.

The CDR3 totals 16 residues. Germline values: CDR1 SGHDN, CDR2 FVKESK. V lost 0 bases, J lost 6 bases, and 17 bases lay in between. This PCR relied on a set of 60 Vbeta primers and 13 Jbeta primers. Produced via immunoSEQ multiplex PCR; TCRdb's table is partial and in-frame only. This table holds 70,000 to 75,000 clones, about two thirds found once. Overall study findings and caveats: The authors later found HLA-associated TCR beta chains more clonally expanded than equally common others.

This TCR derives from a woman in her thirties or forties in good health and CMV-seropositive. Sequenced material: PBMCs. This chain links TRBV14 with TRBJ1-2; D is unresolved. The CDR3: CASSQDRRGLKNGYTF. In DNA form, the CDR3 reads TGTGCCAGCAGCCAAGATCGTCGGGGATTGAAAAATGGCTACACCTTC.